Below are 32 T cell receptor beta chains sequenced from a single sample in a study of shared clonotypes between healthy human individuals. Some clones are missing from TCRdb's copy, which holds only in-frame ones; the method was immunoSEQ multiplex PCR. The top ten hold approximately 0.4% of the sample, which has roughly 1.4 million clones, approximately 98.5% seen once. Sequenced sample: naive CD4+ T cells sorted from blood. The subset: CD45RA+ positively selected. These receptors were collected from a man aged 30-40 years in good health.

This chain uses TRBV15 with TRBJ2-3, with TRBD2 as a possible D gene (6 bases). The V gene lost 6 bases and the J gene lost 0 bases, with 13 bases spanning the gap. Germline values: CDR1 LNHNV, CDR2 YYDKDF (reference sequence). The CDR3 has 15 residues. The CDR3 sequence: CATSPGEPSTDTQYF. The DNA of the CDR3 is TGTGCCACCAGTCCGGGGGAGCCTAGCACAGATACGCAGTATTTT.

The V call is TRBV27, the J call TRBJ1-5; a possible D gene is TRBD1 (6 bases). This CDR3 comprises 14 residues. Per germline, CDR1 MNHEY and CDR2 SMNVEV (reference sequence). With 7 bases removed from V and 0 bases from J, the gap between germline ends came to 10 bases. This CDR3 reads CASKIRGSNQPQHF. DNA of the CDR3: TGTGCCAGCAAAATCAGGGGTAGCAATCAGCCCCAGCATTTT.

This chain joins TRBV9 and TRBJ2-1, with D possibly being TRBD2 (5 bases). CDR1 is SGDLS, CDR2 YYNGEE, per germline. The V end was cut by 0 bases, the J end by 7 bases, with 20 bases between. The CDR3 is made up of 17 amino acids. The CDR3 protein is CASSVDPSGGVKNEQFF. The CDR3 bases are TGTGCCAGCAGCGTAGATCCCAGCGGCGGAGTAAAGAATGAGCAGTTCTTC.

In DNA form, the CDR3 reads TGTGCCAGTAGCATATCTAGGGGGAGCCAAGAGACCCAGTACTTC. Translating gives CASSISRGSQETQYF. The chain uses TRBV19 and TRBJ2-5, with TRBD1 as a possible D gene (6 bases). Trimming stripped 6 bases from V and 1 base from J, with 15 bases between. CDR3 length: 15 amino acids. Per germline, CDR1 LNHDA and CDR2 SQIVND (reference sequence).

The chain uses TRBV28 and TRBJ2-7; 7 bases agree with TRBD1. This CDR3 contains 14 residues. CDR1 and CDR2 (germline): MDHEN, SYDVKM. V lost 3 bases to trimming and J lost 6 bases; unmatched junction nucleotides: 8. Here the CDR3 DNA reads TGTGCCAGCAGTTTCGACAGGGTCCGCATCGAGCAGTACTTC. It codes for CASSFDRVRIEQYF. Based on the CDR3 plus reference TRBV28 and TRBJ2-7, the full variable domain is DVKVTQSSRYLVKRTGEKVFLECVQDMDHENMFWYRQDPGLGLRLIYFSYDVKMKEKGDIPEGYSVSREKKERFSLILESASTNQTSMYLCASSFDRVRIEQYFGPGTRLTVT.

This clone appeared once. The chain carries TRBV6-5 and TRBJ2-5; D unresolved. Germline CDR1 MNHEY, CDR2 SVGAGI. V lost 4 bases and J lost 5, with 11 bases in between. The CDR3 totals 13 residues. The CDR3 reads CASSFRAQETQYF. In nucleotides, the CDR3 is TGTGCCAGCAGTTTCCGGGCTCAGGAGACCCAGTACTTC.

The genes are TRBV29-1 and TRBJ1-4; 8 bases agree with TRBD1. V was clipped by 4 bases and J by 5 bases; unmatched bases: 6. This CDR3 is built from 14 residues. The germline CDR1 and CDR2 sequences are SQVTM and ANQGSEA. The chain's CDR3 is CSVASTGGNEKLFF. CDR3 nucleotides: TGCAGCGTTGCTTCAACAGGGGGAAATGAAAAACTGTTTTTT.

The chain carries TRBV6-1 and TRBJ1-2; D remains unclear. This CDR3 has 15 residues. Germline CDR1 and CDR2: MNHNS and SASEGT. Trimming shortened V by 1 base and J by 4 bases, and 13 bases separated the two germline ends. Written as DNA, the CDR3 is TGTGCCAGCAGTGAAGAACTGACGGGATTCTATGGCTACACCTTC. Encoded protein: CASSEELTGFYGYTF.

J is TRBJ2-1 and V is TRBV5-6; TRBD2 agrees at 13 bases. V gave up 4 bases and J gave up 8 bases; unmatched junction bases: 6. This CDR3 is 15 amino acids long. Germline loops: CDR1 SGHDT, CDR2 YYEEEE. The chain's CDR3 is CASSMGLAGRDEQFF. In DNA form, the CDR3 reads TGTGCCAGCAGCATGGGACTAGCGGGAAGAGATGAGCAGTTCTTC.

This clone was recorded once. The V call is TRBV29-1, the J call TRBJ1-2; TRBD1 aligns across 8 bases. Germline CDR1 is SQVTM and CDR2 is ANQGSEA. This CDR3 region has 15 residues. Losses at the gene ends were 7 bases for V and 2 bases for J; bases not matched to a gene: 12. CDR3 DNA: TGCAGCGAGGTGGGGTCCGACAGGGGAAACTATGGCTACACCTTC. Amino acids: CSEVGSDRGNYGYTF.

The chain couples TRBV27 to TRBJ1-1; D gene ambiguous. Per germline, CDR1 MNHEY and CDR2 SMNVEV (reference sequence). Between the trimmed V and J ends, which lost 8 bases and 10 bases, there was a span of 20 bases. The CDR3 is made up of 13 amino acids. Here the CDR3 reads CASYPDRLGAAFF. CDR3 bases: TGTGCCAGCTACCCGGATAGACTGGGTGCAGCTTTCTTT.

This clone has a single count. The chain has TRBV9 and TRBJ2-2, with 11 bases aligning to TRBD1. J lost 5 bases, V lost 4 bases, and 10 bases had no gene match. CDR1 is SGDLS and CDR2 is YYNGEE in the germline V gene. The CDR3 loop spans 17 amino acids. The CDR3 sequence is CASSPEPGQGATGELFF. Here the CDR3 DNA reads TGTGCCAGCAGCCCCGAACCAGGACAGGGGGCGACCGGGGAGCTGTTTTTT.

This clone was detected once. The same CDR3 is also encoded by other DNA sequences in this sample. J is TRBJ2-5 and V is TRBV18, with D possibly matching TRBD1 (5 bases). Germline CDR1 reads KGHSH; CDR2 reads LQKENI. V was cut by 3 bases and J by 1 base, with 12 bases left in between. The CDR3 is 15 residues long. CDR3 region: CASSPNTGSQETQYF. Here the CDR3 DNA reads TGTGCCAGCTCACCGAACACAGGTTCCCAAGAGACCCAGTACTTC.

The CDR3, as DNA: TGTGCCAGTAGTACCGGGACGGGCCCTAGCTCTGGAAACACCATATATTTT. It translates to CASSTGTGPSSGNTIYF. The chain carries TRBV19 and TRBJ1-3; D might be TRBD1 (5 bases). V gave up 4 bases and J gave up 0 bases, with 16 bases separating them. Germline V lookup: CDR1 LNHDA, CDR2 SQIVND (reference sequence). This CDR3 is 17 amino acids long.

This rearrangement joins TRBV4-3 to TRBJ1-1; D not certain. Germline lookup yields CDR1 LGHNA and CDR2 YSLEER. V was shortened by 1 base and J by 0 bases, with 12 bases between the two germline ends. The CDR3 has 16 residues. The CDR3 is CASSQGIAGMNTEAFF. CDR3 sequence (DNA): TGCGCCAGCAGCCAAGGAATCGCGGGGATGAACACTGAAGCTTTCTTT.

The V gene is TRBV28, the J gene TRBJ2-3, with TRBD2 identical over 11 bases. Per the germline V gene, CDR1 is MDHEN and CDR2 is SYDVKM. V was pared by 6 bases and J by 14 bases, with 7 bases of the junction left unmatched. This CDR3 spans 12 amino acids. The CDR3 DNA sequence: TGTGCCAGCAGGCAGACTAGCGGGAAGCGGTATTTT. It specifies CASRQTSGKRYF.

The chain couples TRBV4-1 to TRBJ2-3, with 7 bases matching TRBD2. Germline V gives CDR1 MGHRA, CDR2 YSYEKL. There are 17 residues in the CDR3. The ends lost 1 base at V and 1 base at J; junction bases unmatched: 8. The CDR3 loop is CASSQVRAGVRTDTQYF. CDR3 nucleotides: TGCGCCAGCAGCCAAGTTCGGGCGGGGGTACGCACAGATACGCAGTATTTT.

V gene TRBV7-9 combines with J gene TRBJ2-2, with D possibly TRBD2 on 5 matching bases. The CDR3 sequence is 15 residues long. V lost 3 bases and J 0 bases, leaving 8 bases between the germline ends. CDR1 and CDR2 from the germline V gene are SEHNR and FQNEAQ (reference sequence). The CDR3 sequence is CASSLGSSNTGELFF. The CDR3 region has the DNA TGTGCCAGCAGCTTGGGGAGCTCGAACACCGGGGAGCTGTTTTTT.

The chain uses TRBV29-1 and TRBJ2-1, with D unresolved. The V end lost 7 bases, the J end lost 0 bases, and 10 bases lay between the germline ends. This CDR3 is 13 amino acids long. Germline V lookup: CDR1 SQVTM, CDR2 ANQGSEA. CDR3 in amino acids: CSDGPFSYNEQFF. DNA for the CDR3: TGCAGCGATGGACCTTTCTCCTACAATGAGCAGTTCTTC.

The V gene is TRBV7-9, the J gene TRBJ2-1, with TRBD2 matching 7 bases. Germline trimming cut 2 bases from V and 9 bases from J; bases unmatched to any gene: 10. The CDR3 consists of 15 residues. Per the germline V gene, CDR1 is SEHNR and CDR2 is FQNEAQ (reference sequence). CDR3 nucleotides: TGTGCCAGCAGCTTACTCGCGGGAGAGGTTCGTGAGCAGTTCTTC. Encoded protein: CASSLLAGEVREQFF.

This clone was seen only a few times. The V and J genes are TRBV7-9 and TRBJ1-2; no firm D call. Per the germline V gene, CDR1 is SEHNR and CDR2 is FQNEAQ (reference sequence). V lost 0 bases and J lost 2, with 10 bases in between. The CDR3 is 15 residues long. The CDR3 DNA sequence: TGTGCCAGCAGCTTAGCACTGGACGGAAACTATGGCTACACCTTC. Amino acids: CASSLALDGNYGYTF.

The chain employs TRBV2 and TRBJ2-7; TRBD1 is a possible D gene (5 bases). The germline V gene has CDR1 SNHLY and CDR2 FYNNEI. Trimming took 2 bases from V and 3 from J, leaving 8 bases between them. This CDR3 is built from 13 residues. CDR3 nucleotides: TGTGCCAGCAGTGAAAGGACATACTACGAGCAGTACTTC. Amino acid sequence: CASSERTYYEQYF. The entire variable domain, with the rest obtained from reference TRBV2 and TRBJ2-7, is as follows: EPEVTQTPSHQVTQMGQEVILRCVPISNHLYFYWYRQILGQKVEFLVSFYNNEISEKSEIFDDQFSVERPDGSNFTLKIRSTKLEDSAMYFCASSERTYYEQYFGPGTRLTVT.

This chain uses TRBV28 with TRBJ2-1; 10 nucleotides agree with TRBD2. V was pared by 3 bases and J by 7 bases, with 3 bases of the junction left unmatched. The CDR3 contains 14 residues. Germline assignment: CDR1 MDHEN and CDR2 SYDVKM. The CDR3 sequence is CASSLGLARNEQFF. CDR3 sequence (DNA): TGTGCCAGCAGTTTGGGACTAGCGCGAAATGAGCAGTTCTTC.

The chain recombines TRBV25-1 with TRBJ2-7; TRBD1 matches at 9 bases. Trimming removed 2 bases from V and 9 bases from J; junction bases left unmatched: 5. The CDR3 loop spans 13 amino acids. CDR1 and CDR2 (germline): MGHDK, SYGVNS. The CDR3 DNA reads TGTGCCAGCAGTGAAGCCGGGACAGGGTTGCAGTACTTC. Translating gives CASSEAGTGLQYF.

The genes are TRBV7-6 and TRBJ2-1, with TRBD2 matching 7 bases. Germline CDR1 and CDR2: SGHVS and FNYEAQ. The trim removed 1 base at V and 4 bases at J, leaving 7 bases unmatched. This CDR3 region has 16 residues. As DNA, the CDR3 is TGTGCCAGCAGCTTAGGCTCCCTAGCGGTTTACAATGAGCAGTTCTTC. It specifies CASSLGSLAVYNEQFF.

The chain employs TRBV28 and TRBJ2-5; 8 bases agree with TRBD1. Trimming cost V 2 bases and J 5 bases; bases outside gene matches: 7. The V gene's germline CDR1 is MDHEN and CDR2 SYDVKM. CDR3 length equals 15 residues. CDR3 sequence: CASSLKGRGRETQYF. The CDR3 region has the DNA TGTGCCAGCAGTTTAAAGGGCAGGGGGCGGGAGACCCAGTACTTC.

V is TRBV28 and J is TRBJ2-1; no firm D call. CDR3 length: 15 residues. V shed 6 bases and J shed 5 bases, with 17 bases lying between them. Per the germline V gene, CDR1 is MDHEN and CDR2 is SYDVKM. CDR3 sequence: CASRFPAPGNNEQFF. The CDR3 coding sequence is TGTGCCAGCAGGTTTCCAGCCCCCGGTAACAATGAGCAGTTCTTC.

V is TRBV4-1 and J is TRBJ2-2; 7 nucleotides agree with TRBD1. Germline trimming cut 4 bases from V and 4 bases from J; bases unmatched to any gene: 6. CDR1 and CDR2 (germline): MGHRA, YSYEKL. The CDR3 is made up of 15 amino acids. CDR3 loop: CASSRAQGVTGELFF. CDR3 nucleotides: TGCGCCAGCAGCCGAGCCCAGGGGGTCACCGGGGAGCTGTTTTTT.

The rearrangement uses TRBV5-6 and TRBJ1-3; a possible D gene is TRBD1 (6 bases). The germline V and J ends were trimmed by 2 bases and 1 base, with 13 bases remaining between them. This CDR3 spans 16 amino acids. Germline lookup yields CDR1 SGHDT and CDR2 YYEEEE. CDR3 protein: CASSLMGGISGNTIYF. The CDR3 coding sequence is TGTGCCAGCAGCTTAATGGGGGGCATTTCTGGAAACACCATATATTTT.

This CDR3 is CASSSGQLRGYTF. The CDR3 DNA sequence: TGTGCCAGCAGTTCCGGACAACTACGAGGCTACACCTTC. This rearrangement joins TRBV27 to TRBJ1-2; D may be TRBD1 (5 bases). The V end lost 4 bases, the J end lost 8 bases, and 14 bases lay between the germline ends. The CDR3 has 13 amino acids. The germline V gene encodes CDR1 MNHEY and CDR2 SMNVEV (reference sequence).

The gene calls are TRBV2 and TRBJ2-1; D is undetermined. In germline, CDR1 is SNHLY, CDR2 FYNNEI. Trimming took off 3 bases at V and 1 base at J, with 4 bases between the two ends. The CDR3 has 13 residues. CDR3 bases: TGTGCCAGCAGTGACGTTTCCTACAATGAGCAGTTCTTC. Amino acid sequence: CASSDVSYNEQFF. Full variable domain (rest looked up from reference TRBV2 and TRBJ2-1): EPEVTQTPSHQVTQMGQEVILRCVPISNHLYFYWYRQILGQKVEFLVSFYNNEISEKSEIFDDQFSVERPDGSNFTLKIRSTKLEDSAMYFCASSDVSYNEQFFGPGTRLTVL.

The chain joins TRBV6-5 to TRBJ1-1; a possible D gene is TRBD1 (6 bases). CDR3 length equals 16 residues. Germline V lookup: CDR1 MNHEY, CDR2 SVGAGI. The V and J ends lost 1 base and 1 base respectively, with 13 bases between them. CDR3 amino acids: CASSYLDGGGNTEAFF. CDR3 coding DNA: TGTGCCAGCAGTTACTTAGATGGGGGCGGGAACACTGAAGCTTTCTTT.